This is a list of T cell receptor beta chains from one sample in a study of blood T cell repertoires in COVID-19. Here immunoSEQ multiplex PCR was the method, and the copy in TCRdb shows in-frame clones only, minus some. The data contain tens of thousands of clones, about nine tenths of them singletons. The source material was peripheral blood. These receptors originate from a human donor with active COVID-19. The donor label of this sample is uncertain. Each CDR3 is given with its conserved first and last residue. D genes are given only for firm matches.

TRBJ2-7 | TRBD1 | TRBV4-1 | CASSQRQGVYEQYF
TRBJ2-3 | TRBD2 | TRBV9 | CASSVTSGAVSTDTQYF
TRBJ2-3 | TRBD2 | TRBV10-3 | CAIRSGTSGRTDTQYF
TRBJ1-6 | TRBD1 | TRBV28 | CASSRPGQRGSPLHF
TRBJ2-5 | TRBD1 | TRBV19 | CASSTYTGAETQYF
TRBJ2-5 | NA | TRBV7-6 | CASSLGSRETQYF
TRBJ2-1 | NA | TRBV11-2 | CASSSLRTTNEQFF
TRBJ1-2 | TRBD1 | TRBV6-6 | CASSPKGALNGYTF
TRBJ1-1 | TRBD1 | TRBV18 | CASSLRQGGNTEAFF
TRBJ2-3 | TRBD2 | TRBV3-1/TRBV3-2 | CASSRGGLAGVDTQYF
TRBJ1-6 | TRBD1 | TRBV15 | CATSRDQGGSPLHF
TRBJ2-2 | NA | TRBV11-1 | CASEDRYTGELFF
TRBJ1-2 | NA | TRBV7-9 | CASSLSGEGYTF
TRBJ2-3 | NA | TRBV5-1 | CASSLSQGGVDTQYF
TRBJ2-1 | TRBD2 | TRBV3-1/TRBV3-2 | CASSQEQRGVPYNEQFF
TRBJ2-5 | TRBD2 | TRBV4-3 | CASSQTWVAGPETQYF
TRBJ1-1 | NA | TRBV30 | CAWTVGRNTEAFF
TRBJ1-1 | TRBD1 | TRBV27 | CASRTTGGNTEAFF
TRBJ2-7 | NA | TRBV21-1 | CASLKVRENYEQYF
TRBJ2-3 | TRBD2 | TRBV2 | CASSEAGGGGDTQYF
TRBJ1-5 | NA | TRBV7-8 | CASSDTRNQPQHF
TRBJ2-7 | TRBD2 | TRBV27 | CASSTGGPSYEQYF